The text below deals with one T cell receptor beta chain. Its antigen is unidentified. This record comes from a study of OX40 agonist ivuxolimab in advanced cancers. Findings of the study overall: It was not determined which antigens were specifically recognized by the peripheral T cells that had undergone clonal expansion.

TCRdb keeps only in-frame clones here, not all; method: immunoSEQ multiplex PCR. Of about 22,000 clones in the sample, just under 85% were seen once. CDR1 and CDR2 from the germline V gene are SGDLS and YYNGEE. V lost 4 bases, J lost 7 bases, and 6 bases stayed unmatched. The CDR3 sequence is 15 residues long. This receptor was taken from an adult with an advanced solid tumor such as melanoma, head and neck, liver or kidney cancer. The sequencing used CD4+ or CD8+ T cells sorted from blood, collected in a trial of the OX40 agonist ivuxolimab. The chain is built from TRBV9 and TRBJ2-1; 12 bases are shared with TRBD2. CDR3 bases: TGTGCCAGCAGCCCTTGGACTAGCGGGAAGAATGAGCAGTTCTTC. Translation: CASSPWTSGKNEQFF.